This T cell receptor beta chain originates from a study of post-analysis software for immune sequencing data. Findings and limits, study-wide: Included in a set of roughly 5 TRBV segments more frequent in patients than controls were TRBV5-6, TRBV5-1 and TRBV20-1.

Unique molecular identifiers were present in the TCR beta cDNA libraries. TCRdb ran MiXCR on the PCR reads and lists one entry per CDR3 protein. The table includes hundreds of thousands of distinct CDR3 sequences, under 55% detected once. Concerning this clonotype itself: Antigen specificity is unknown.

The CDR3 is made up of 14 amino acids. Germline CDR1 is SEHNR and CDR2 is FQNEAQ (reference sequence). J lost 3 bases, V lost 6 bases, and 4 bases had no gene match. Input material: blood. The V gene is TRBV7-9, the J gene TRBJ2-1; 8 nucleotides agree with TRBD1. The source is a girl between 5 and 17 years old with multiple sclerosis. The CDR3 here is CASRPGGFYNEQFF. The DNA for the CDR3 is TGTGCCAGCAGGCCAGGGGGCTTCTACAATGAGCAGTTCTTC.